This T cell receptor (beta chain) was captured by sequencing in a study of OX40 agonist ivuxolimab in advanced cancers. Across the whole study: Anti-PD-1, anti-PD-L1 or anti-CTLA-4 therapy given earlier was allowed, and approximately 43% had some.

The V gene end was trimmed by 7 bases and the J gene end by 6 bases; junction bases not matched to a gene: 11. There are 15 residues in the CDR3. The germline V gene encodes CDR1 MDHEN and CDR2 SYDVKM. Assay used: immunoSEQ multiplex PCR; TCRdb lists only in-frame clones, some missing. The sample has around 66,000 clones; 80% to 90% are singletons. Study-level findings and limits: Partial responders receiving 0.1-3.0 mg/kg showed among the lowest clonal expansion.

Details on this clone: Its antigen is unknown.

This sequence joins TRBV28 and TRBJ2-1; 8 positions match TRBD2. Sequencing was performed on CD4+ or CD8+ T cells sorted from blood, taken in a trial of the OX40 agonist ivuxolimab. The sequence came from an adult with an advanced solid tumor such as melanoma, head and neck, liver or kidney cancer. The CDR3 region is CASTITGLAVNEQFF. The CDR3 DNA follows: TGTGCCAGCACTATCACCGGACTAGCTGTCAATGAGCAGTTCTTC.